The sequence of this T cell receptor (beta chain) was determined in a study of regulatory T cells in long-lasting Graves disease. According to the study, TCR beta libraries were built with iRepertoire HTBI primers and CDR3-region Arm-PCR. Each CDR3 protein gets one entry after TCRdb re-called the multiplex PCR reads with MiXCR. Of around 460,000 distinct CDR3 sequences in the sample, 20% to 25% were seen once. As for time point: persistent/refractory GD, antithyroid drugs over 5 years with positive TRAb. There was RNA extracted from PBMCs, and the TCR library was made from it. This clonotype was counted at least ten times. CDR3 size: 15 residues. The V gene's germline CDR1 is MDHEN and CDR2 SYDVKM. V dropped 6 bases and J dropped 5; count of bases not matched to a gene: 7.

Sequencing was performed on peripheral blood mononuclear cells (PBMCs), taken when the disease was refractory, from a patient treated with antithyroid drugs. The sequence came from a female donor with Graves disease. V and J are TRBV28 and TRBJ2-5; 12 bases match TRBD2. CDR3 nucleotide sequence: TGTGCCAGCAGCCATACTAGCGGGAGGATCGAGACCCAGTACTTC. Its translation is CASSHTSGRIETQYF.